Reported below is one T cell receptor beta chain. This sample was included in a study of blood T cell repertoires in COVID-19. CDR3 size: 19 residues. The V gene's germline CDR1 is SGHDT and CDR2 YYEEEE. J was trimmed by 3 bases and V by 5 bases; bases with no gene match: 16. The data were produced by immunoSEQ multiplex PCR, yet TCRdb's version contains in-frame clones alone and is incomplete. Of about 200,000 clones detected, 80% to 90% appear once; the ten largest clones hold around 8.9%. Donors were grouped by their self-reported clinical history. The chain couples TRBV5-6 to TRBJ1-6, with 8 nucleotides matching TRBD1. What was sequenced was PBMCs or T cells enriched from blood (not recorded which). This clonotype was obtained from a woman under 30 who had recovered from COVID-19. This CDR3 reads CASRTSGRGQGNYNSPLHF. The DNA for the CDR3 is TGTGCCAGCAGAACAAGTGGAAGAGGACAGGGTAACTATAATTCACCCCTCCACTTT.